A selection of T cell receptor beta chains follows, all from one sample in a study of blood T cell repertoires in COVID-19. Clones were sequenced by immunoSEQ multiplex PCR, and TCRdb holds only the in-frame ones, with some missing. The table records over 110,000 clones, roughly 82% of them present only once. Sequencing used peripheral blood. These receptors were obtained from a man aged 60-69 years with active or convalescent COVID-19. Each CDR3 is given with its conserved first and last residue. Each record gives: V gene, J gene, clone size, D gene, CDR3 protein, CDR3 DNA. A D gene is named only where the DNA matches it firmly. Only some rows state a clone size, as once, few, many or a class for expanded clones.

TRBV30	TRBJ2-1	NA	TRBD2	CAWSFGLAGGNRGNEQFF	TGTGCCTGGAGTTTTGGACTAGCGGGAGGAAACAGAGGCAATGAGCAGTTCTTC
TRBV28	TRBJ1-1	once	NA	CASRVRGRMNTEAFF	TGTGCCAGCAGGGTCAGGGGCAGGATGAACACTGAAGCTTTCTTT
TRBV4-1	TRBJ2-6	few	NA	CASSQTRLLSSGANVLTF	TGCGCCAGCAGCCAGACCAGGTTACTTAGCTCTGGGGCCAACGTCCTGACTTTC
TRBV7-2	TRBJ2-1	NA	TRBD2	CASSLSGTSGRMSQFF	TGTGCCAGCAGCTTGTCCGGGACTAGCGGGAGAATGTCCCAGTTCTTC
TRBV2	TRBJ1-1	NA	NA	CASKSGRLTEAFF	TGTGCCAGCAAATCAGGGCGGCTCACTGAAGCTTTCTTT
TRBV9	TRBJ1-4	NA	TRBD1	CASSDSPTGLRELFF	TGTGCCAGCAGCGATAGTCCGACAGGGCTCAGAGAACTGTTTTTT
TRBV15	TRBJ2-2	NA	NA	CATSRSGYTGELFF	TGTGCCACCAGCCGCAGCGGTTACACCGGGGAGCTGTTTTTT
TRBV11-3	TRBJ1-2	few	NA	CASSLAGQPNYGYTF	TGTGCCAGCAGCCTCGCTGGACAGCCTAACTATGGCTACACCTTC
TRBV30	TRBJ1-4	NA	NA	CAWSRTARNEKLFF	TGTGCCTGGAGTCGGACAGCACGAAATGAAAAACTGTTTTTT
TRBV6-2/TRBV6-3	TRBJ2-6	NA	NA	CASSNRGSGANVLTF	TGTGCCAGCAGCAACCGGGGGTCTGGGGCCAACGTCCTGACTTTC
TRBV6-5	TRBJ1-1	few	NA	CASSLGTSEAFF	TGTGCCAGCAGTCTAGGGACATCTGAAGCTTTCTTT
TRBV9	TRBJ2-2	NA	NA	CASSAQTNTGELFF	TGTGCCAGCAGCGCCCAGACAAACACCGGGGAGCTGTTTTTT
TRBV4-3	TRBJ2-3	NA	NA	CASSQDSTNTDTQYF	TGCGCCAGCAGCCAAGACTCGACTAACACAGATACGCAGTATTTT
TRBV5-1	TRBJ1-1	NA	NA	CASSLVGEGTEAFF	TGCGCCAGCAGCTTGGTCGGGGAGGGGACTGAAGCTTTCTTT
TRBV5-4	TRBJ2-7	NA	NA	CASSLAGAISYEQYF	TGTGCCAGCAGCTTGGCAGGCGCTATCTCCTACGAGCAGTACTTC
TRBV5-1	TRBJ1-5	NA	NA	CASRPGRENQPQHF	TGCGCCAGCAGACCTGGACGGGAAAATCAGCCCCAGCATTTT
TRBV29-1	TRBJ1-4	NA	TRBD1	CSVEEVGTGGEKLFF	TGCAGCGTTGAAGAAGTCGGGACAGGGGGCGAAAAACTGTTTTTT
TRBV5-6	TRBJ2-5	NA	NA	CASSLPAGIEETQYF	TGTGCCAGCAGCTTACCGGCAGGGATTGAAGAGACCCAGTACTTC
TRBV6-2/TRBV6-3	TRBJ1-1	NA	NA	CASSYIGVGTEAFF	TGTGCCAGCAGTTACATTGGAGTGGGCACTGAAGCTTTCTTT
TRBV29-1	TRBJ1-2	NA	TRBD1	CSVERGGRDYGYTF	TGCAGCGTTGAGCGAGGGGGCCGGGACTATGGCTACACCTTC
TRBV5-1	TRBJ1-2	NA	TRBD1	CASSLAGTGNGYTF	TGCGCCAGCAGCTTGGCGGGGACAGGGAATGGCTACACCTTC
TRBV6-2/TRBV6-3	TRBJ1-2	NA	NA	CASSYSKDNRPGSYGYTF	TGTGCCAGCAGTTACTCGAAAGATAACAGGCCCGGATCCTATGGCTACACCTTC
TRBV18	TRBJ1-5	few	NA	CASSPGQSNQPQHF	TGTGCCAGCTCACCGGGGCAGTCCAATCAGCCCCAGCATTTT
TRBV19	TRBJ2-5	NA	NA	CASTKGPLETQYF	TGTGCCAGTACCAAGGGGCCTCTAGAGACCCAGTACTTC
TRBV27	TRBJ1-5	NA	TRBD1	CASSPGGGQPQHF	TGTGCCAGCAGTCCAGGGGGCGGTCAGCCCCAGCATTTT
TRBV5-1	TRBJ1-2	NA	NA	CASSLVSNYGYTF	TGCGCCAGCAGCTTGGTATCGAACTATGGCTACACCTTC
TRBV27	TRBJ2-2	once	NA	CASSIRQVGTGELFF	TGTGCCAGCAGTATTCGACAGGTCGGAACCGGGGAGCTGTTTTTT
TRBV3-1/TRBV3-2	TRBJ2-3	NA	TRBD1	CASSHRETGTGVDTQYF	TGTGCCAGCAGCCACAGGGAGACCGGGACAGGGGTAGATACGCAGTATTTT
TRBV6-5	TRBJ1-1	NA	NA	CASSYTGRGFTEAFF	TGTGCCAGCAGTTACACTGGCAGGGGCTTCACTGAAGCTTTCTTT
TRBV19	TRBJ1-2	NA	TRBD1	CASSLGTGRDGYTF	TGTGCCAGTAGTCTCGGGACAGGGCGAGATGGCTACACCTTC
TRBV27	TRBJ1-2	NA	NA	CASSLSRDYGYTF	TGTGCCAGCAGTTTGAGCAGGGACTATGGCTACACCTTC
TRBV5-1	TRBJ1-2	once	NA	CASSLVADYGYTF	TGCGCCAGCAGCTTGGTAGCCGACTATGGCTACACCTTC
TRBV6-5	TRBJ2-2	NA	NA	CASSWLEGTGELFF	TGTGCCAGCAGTTGGTTAGAGGGAACCGGGGAGCTGTTTTTT
TRBV6-6	TRBJ1-1	NA	TRBD1	CASSYSSRGDTEAFF	TGTGCCAGCAGTTACTCGTCCAGGGGGGACACTGAAGCTTTCTTT
TRBV9	TRBJ2-1	NA	TRBD2	CASSGTSPEQFF	TGTGCCAGCAGCGGGACTAGTCCTGAGCAGTTCTTC
TRBV14	TRBJ2-1	once	NA	CASSQDSSASSYNEQFF	TGTGCCAGCAGCCAAGATTCTAGCGCGAGCTCCTACAATGAGCAGTTCTTC
TRBV19	TRBJ1-1	few	TRBD1	CASSGTGYTEAFF	TGTGCCAGTAGCGGGACAGGGTACACTGAAGCTTTCTTT
TRBV30	TRBJ2-5	few	TRBD1	CAWSVPTGVLETQYF	TGTGCCTGGAGTGTACCGACAGGGGTTCTCGAGACCCAGTACTTC
TRBV19	TRBJ2-7	NA	TRBD1	CASSIGRDRVTYEQYF	TGTGCCAGTAGTATAGGTCGGGACAGGGTCACCTACGAGCAGTACTTC
TRBV30	TRBJ2-5	NA	NA	CAWSGQIGETQYF	TGTGCCTGGAGCGGACAGATAGGTGAGACCCAGTACTTC
TRBV5-1	TRBJ1-1	once	TRBD1	CASSWGQGVTTEAFF	TGCGCCAGCAGCTGGGGACAGGGAGTAACCACTGAAGCTTTCTTT
TRBV14	TRBJ2-3	NA	NA	CASSRSGSTSDTQYF	TGTGCCAGCAGCCGATCGGGAAGTACGTCAGATACGCAGTATTTT